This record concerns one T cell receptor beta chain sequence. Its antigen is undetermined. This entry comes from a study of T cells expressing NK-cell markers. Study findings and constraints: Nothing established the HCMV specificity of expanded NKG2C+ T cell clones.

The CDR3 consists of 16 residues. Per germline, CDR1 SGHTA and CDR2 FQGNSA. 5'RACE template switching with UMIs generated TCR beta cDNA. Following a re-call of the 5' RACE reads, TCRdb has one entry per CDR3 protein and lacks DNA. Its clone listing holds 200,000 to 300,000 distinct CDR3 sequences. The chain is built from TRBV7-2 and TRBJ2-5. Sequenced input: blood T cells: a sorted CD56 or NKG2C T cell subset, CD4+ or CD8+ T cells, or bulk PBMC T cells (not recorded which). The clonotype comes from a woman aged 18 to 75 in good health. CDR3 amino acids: CASSLVRRLTQETQYF.